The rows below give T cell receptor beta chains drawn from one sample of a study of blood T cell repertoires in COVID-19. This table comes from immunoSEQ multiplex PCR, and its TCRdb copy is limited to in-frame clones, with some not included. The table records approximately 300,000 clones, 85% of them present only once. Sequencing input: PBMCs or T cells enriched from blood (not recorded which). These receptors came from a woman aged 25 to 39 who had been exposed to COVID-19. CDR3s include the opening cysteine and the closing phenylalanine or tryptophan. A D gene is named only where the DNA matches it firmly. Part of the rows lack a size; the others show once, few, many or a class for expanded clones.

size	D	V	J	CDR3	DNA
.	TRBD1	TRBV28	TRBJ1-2	CASRKDRDYGYTF	TGTGCCAGCAGGAAGGACAGGGACTATGGCTACACCTTC
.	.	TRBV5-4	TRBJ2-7	CASSFTGIDEQYF	TGTGCCAGCAGCTTCACAGGTATCGACGAGCAGTACTTC
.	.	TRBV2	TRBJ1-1	CASRRESEAFF	TGTGCCAGCAGAAGGGAGTCTGAAGCTTTCTTT
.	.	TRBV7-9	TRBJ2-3	CASSLDLHPRGDTQYF	TGTGCCAGCAGCTTAGATCTTCACCCTAGGGGAGATACGCAGTATTTT
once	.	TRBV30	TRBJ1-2	CAWRTSPSNYGYTF	TGTGCCTGGAGAACTTCTCCTTCTAACTATGGCTACACCTTC
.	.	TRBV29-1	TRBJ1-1	CSVAINDREAFF	TGCAGCGTTGCAATTAACGACAGGGAAGCTTTCTTT
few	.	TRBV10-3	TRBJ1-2	CAISETGNGYTF	TGTGCCATCAGTGAGACAGGGAATGGCTACACCTTC
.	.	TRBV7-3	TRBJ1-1	CASSLDEGTEAFF	TGTGCCAGCAGCTTGGATGAGGGCACTGAAGCTTTCTTT
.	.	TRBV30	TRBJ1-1	CAWSVGRGNTEAFF	TGTGCCTGGAGTGTGGGAAGGGGGAACACTGAAGCTTTCTTT
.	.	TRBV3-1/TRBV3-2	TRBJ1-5	CASSQGGGSSNQPQHF	TGTGCCAGCAGCCAAGGGGGCGGGAGTAGCAATCAGCCCCAGCATTTT
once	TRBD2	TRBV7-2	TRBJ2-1	CASRAGGPHEQFF	TGTGCCAGCAGGGCGGGGGGGCCCCATGAGCAGTTCTTC
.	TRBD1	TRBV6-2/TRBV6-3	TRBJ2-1	CASSYSPPGTGIYNEQFF	TGTGCCAGCAGTTACTCACCGCCGGGGACAGGTATATACAATGAGCAGTTCTTC
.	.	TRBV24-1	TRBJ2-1	CATRKGGSNEQFF	TGTGCCACCAGGAAGGGGGGGAGCAATGAGCAGTTCTTC
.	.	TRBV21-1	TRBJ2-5	CASSTRLHLVETQYF	TGTGCCAGCAGCACCCGGTTACATCTAGTGGAGACCCAGTACTTC
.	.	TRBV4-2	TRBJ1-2	CASRDRDYGYTF	TGTGCCAGCAGGGACAGAGATTATGGCTACACCTTC
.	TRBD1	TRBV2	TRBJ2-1	CASSVSLGTGYNEQFF	TGTGCCAGCAGTGTTTCTCTGGGGACAGGATACAATGAGCAGTTCTTC
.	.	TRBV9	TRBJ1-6	CASSVGSSSYNSPLHF	TGTGCCAGCAGCGTAGGCTCGAGCTCCTATAATTCACCCCTCCACTTT
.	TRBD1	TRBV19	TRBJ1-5	CASSTTGAGQPQHF	TGTGCCAGTAGTACGACAGGGGCGGGTCAGCCCCAGCATTTT
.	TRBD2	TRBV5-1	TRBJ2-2	CASSDPSGRALGELFF	TGCGCCAGCAGCGACCCTAGCGGGAGGGCCCTCGGGGAGCTGTTTTTT
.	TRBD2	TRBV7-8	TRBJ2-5	CASSLARSGGFQETQYF	TGTGCCAGCAGCTTAGCCCGTAGCGGGGGGTTCCAAGAGACCCAGTACTTC
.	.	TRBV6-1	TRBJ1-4	CASSEWLQGREKLFF	TGTGCCAGCAGTGAATGGCTACAGGGACGGGAAAAACTGTTTTTT
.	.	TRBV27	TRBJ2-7	CASLSRQGGYEQYF	TGTGCCAGCCTATCTCGACAGGGAGGCTACGAGCAGTACTTC
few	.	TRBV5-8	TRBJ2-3	CASSLWQGIADTQYF	TGTGCCAGCAGCTTGTGGCAGGGGATCGCAGATACGCAGTATTTT
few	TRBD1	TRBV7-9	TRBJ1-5	CASSPTGTGNQPQHF	TGTGCCAGCAGCCCCACCGGGACAGGGAATCAGCCCCAGCATTTT
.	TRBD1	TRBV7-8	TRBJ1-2	CASSLRGAGASYGYTF	TGTGCCAGCAGCCTCAGGGGGGCAGGAGCTTCTTATGGCTACACCTTC
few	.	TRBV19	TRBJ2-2	CASSIGDRNTGELFF	TGTGCCAGTAGTATAGGAGACAGGAACACCGGGGAGCTGTTTTTT
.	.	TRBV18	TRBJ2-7	CASSPEVPHEQYF	TGTGCCAGCTCACCTGAGGTTCCCCACGAGCAGTACTTC
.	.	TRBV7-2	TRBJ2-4	CASSLATGNYIQYF	TGTGCCAGCAGCTTAGCTACAGGGAATTACATTCAGTACTTC
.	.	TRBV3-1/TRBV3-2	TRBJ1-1	CASSYTPGRTEAFF	TGTGCCAGCAGCTACACCCCAGGGAGGACTGAAGCTTTCTTT
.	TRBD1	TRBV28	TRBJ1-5	CASSIGTGDNQPQHF	TGTGCCAGCAGCATAGGGACAGGGGATAATCAGCCCCAGCATTTT
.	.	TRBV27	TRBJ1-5	CASSLSGSNQPQHF	TGTGCCAGCAGTTTGTCGGGAAGCAATCAGCCCCAGCATTTT
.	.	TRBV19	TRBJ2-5	CASSSPGDSNEETQYF	TGTGCCAGTAGTTCTCCGGGGGATTCTAACGAAGAGACCCAGTACTTC
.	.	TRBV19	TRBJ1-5	CASIPSGQGRNQPQHF	TGTGCCAGTATCCCATCGGGTCAGGGTCGGAATCAGCCCCAGCATTTT
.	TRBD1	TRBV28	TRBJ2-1	CASSPPGTEYNEQFF	TGTGCCAGCAGTCCACCCGGGACAGAATACAATGAGCAGTTCTTC
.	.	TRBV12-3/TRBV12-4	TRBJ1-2	CASSFAGAYGYTF	TGTGCCAGCAGTTTTGCGGGGGCATATGGCTACACCTTC
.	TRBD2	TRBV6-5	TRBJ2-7	CASSRKREGPYEQYF	TGTGCCAGCAGTCGTAAGCGGGAGGGTCCCTACGAGCAGTACTTC
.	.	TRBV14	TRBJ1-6	CASSQGWDTKWNSPLHF	TGTGCCAGCAGCCAAGGATGGGACACAAAATGGAATTCACCCCTCCACTTT
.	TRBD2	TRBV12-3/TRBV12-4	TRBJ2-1	CASSFLAGGEQFF	TGTGCCAGCAGTTTCCTAGCGGGAGGAGAGCAGTTCTTC
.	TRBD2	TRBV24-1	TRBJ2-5	CATSENDAGGAETQYF	TGTGCCACCAGTGAGAACGACGCGGGGGGCGCGGAGACCCAGTACTTC
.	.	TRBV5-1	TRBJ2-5	CASREGGETQYF	TGCGCCAGCAGGGAGGGCGGGGAGACCCAGTACTTC
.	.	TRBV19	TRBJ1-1	CASRGTPNVNTEAFF	TGTGCCAGTAGAGGGACACCTAACGTGAACACTGAAGCTTTCTTT
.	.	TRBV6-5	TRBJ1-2	CASRPDIIYGYTF	TGTGCCAGCAGGCCGGACATAATCTATGGCTACACCTTC
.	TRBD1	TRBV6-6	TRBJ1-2	CASTIRDRINQGGYTF	TGTGCCAGCACCATCCGGGACAGAATAAACCAAGGTGGCTACACCTTC
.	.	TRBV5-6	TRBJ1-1	CASSLDFRGEAFF	TGTGCCAGCAGCTTGGATTTTAGGGGGGAAGCTTTCTTT
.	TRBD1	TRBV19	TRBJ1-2	CASTTVQTGSKGGYTF	TGTGCCAGTACCACGGTCCAGACAGGGAGTAAGGGTGGCTACACCTTC
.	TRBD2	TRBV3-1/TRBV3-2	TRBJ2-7	CASSPGGLADLEQYF	TGTGCCAGCAGCCCCGGCGGACTAGCGGACTTAGAGCAGTACTTC